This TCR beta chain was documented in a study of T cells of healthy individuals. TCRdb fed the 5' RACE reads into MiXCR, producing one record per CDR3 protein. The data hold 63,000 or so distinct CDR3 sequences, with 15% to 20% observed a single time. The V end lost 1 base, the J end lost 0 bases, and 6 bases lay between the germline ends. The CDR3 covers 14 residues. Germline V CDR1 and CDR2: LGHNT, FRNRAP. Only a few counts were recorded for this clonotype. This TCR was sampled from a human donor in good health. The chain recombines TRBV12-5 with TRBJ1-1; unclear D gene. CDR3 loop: CASGLANMNTEAFF. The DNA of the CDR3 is TGTGCTAGTGGTTTGGCCAACATGAACACTGAAGCTTTCTTT.